This T cell receptor beta chain stems from a study of T cell responses to AZD1222 COVID-19 vaccine (dated by TCRdb to 2020 to 2023). A note on the overall study: A total of under 250 trial participants underwent TCR sequencing, of whom 207 had received two doses of AZD1222 and roughly 26 had received two doses of the MenACWY control vaccine. Trial participants were enrolled into age subgroups of 18-55, 56-69 and 70-plus years, which contained roughly 150, 30 and 60 TCR-sequenced participants, respectively.

What the study reported, not specific to this receptor: The 56-69-year group was small, and its depth increase did not reach significance, likely because of low power. Spike-specific TCR breadth and depth rose significantly after two AZD1222 doses compared with day 0 and with MenACWY recipients. No day 14 peak-response samples were available, so repertoires were characterized only after the peak T cell response. Participants were mostly white British and included more females than males, and it was suggested by the authors that clonal diversity may have been underestimated. Reportedly, close to half of the unique spike-specific TCRs recognized epitopes lying outside the regions that are mutated in the B.1.351 and B.1.1.7 variants. Conclusions about previously exposed vaccinees are limited because only six or seven AZD1222 recipients were SARS-CoV-2 seropositive at baseline. CD4 TCRs associated with the vaccine covered the entire spike protein, and the dominant responses were in regions 160-218 and 743-854.

Points on this clone: Its specific antigen is unknown. There are no base qualities to consult, and no much larger clone falls within one base.

The time point label for this specimen denotes: about 28 days (+/-7) after the second vaccine dose. AZD1222 recipients given second doses at about 4 weeks or at about 12 weeks were pooled, since spike-specific TCR depth and breadth were not found to differ between the two schedules. Vaccinee samples were obtained from the UK trials COV001 and COV002, which included a single-blind randomized controlled phase 2/3 trial of AZD1222 (ChAdOx1 nCoV-19) in healthy adults. For TCRbeta chain sequencing, PBMC samples from trial participants were taken at day 0 and at day 28 after the second dose. The CDR3 regions of human TCRbeta chains were analyzed by immunosequencing. As for how the authors treated the data: TCRs in the repertoires were compared against a reference library of SARS-CoV-2-specific TCRs that had been generated with the MIRA antigen-specificity platform. Breadth was defined as the fraction of unique TCRs that were SARS-CoV-2-associated, and depth was defined as the fraction of total T cells that were SARS-CoV-2-associated. Using the MIRA data, each spike-specific TCR was mapped to the spike region that the TCR reacts to and placed in a CD4 or CD8 class. Log10-transformed breadth and depth values were compared by one-way ANOVA with Sidak's multiple comparisons tests. In TCRdb, the immuneACCESS table is reduced to in-frame sequences with V and J assigned. These tables do not hold every clone; where another copy was compared, an unresolved V gene accounts for under half, and the others remain unexplained. From that table come the V and J calls and clone size; the DNA was used to work out D and trimming. This sample lists 90,000 to 150,000 clones; around 86% were detected once. The ten largest clonotypes hold 3% of the sample.

The clonotype comes from an adult who received the AZD1222 COVID-19 vaccine. The material was peripheral blood, obtained 28 days after the second AZD1222 dose.

CDR3 region: CASSEAHQGLVDGYTF. The nucleotide sequence is given as TGTGCCAGCAGTGAAGCCCACCAGGGGTTAGTCGATGGCTACACCTTC. The rearrangement combines TRBV6-1 with TRBJ1-2; D gene: possibly TRBD1, on 6 matching bases. CDR1 MNHNS and CDR2 SASEGT were looked up in the germline V gene. V loses 0 bases, J loses 6 bases, and the germline ends lie 17 bases apart. The CDR3 goes from the cysteine to the phenylalanine over 16 residues. Kept here is only the CDR3 DNA, which spans 48 bases and is read in frame from base 1.